This note documents a single T cell receptor (beta chain) sequence. The data were obtained in a study of blood T cell repertoires in COVID-19. About the study: The analysed material was cDNA or gDNA that came from T cells, B-cell-depleted T cells, or PBMCs.

Original processing methods: Amplification with reference gene primers provided the estimates of nucleated cell counts. The data were produced by immunoSEQ multiplex PCR, yet TCRdb's version contains in-frame clones alone and is incomplete. That table is the source of V, J and clone size, and D and trimming were worked out from the DNA. The table includes around 340,000 clones, 80% to 90% detected once. Germline loops: CDR1 LGHNA, CDR2 YSLEER. This CDR3 comprises 18 residues. V was shortened by 0 bases and J by 4 bases, with 21 bases between the two germline ends. All enrollees were roughly 18 to 89 years old and from 20 to 30 US areas. Participants' reported clinical history set cohort assignment.

The sequencing sample was made of PBMCs or T cells enriched from blood (not recorded which). The source is a woman in her thirties or forties with acute COVID-19. The chain employs TRBV4-3 and TRBJ1-2, with D perhaps TRBD1 (5 bases). In nucleotides, the CDR3 is TGCGCCAGCAGCCAAGATTCTAATAGAGGAGGGGTGAGCTATGGCTACACCTTC. Its translation: CASSQDSNRGGVSYGYTF.